This is a list of T cell receptor beta chains from one sample in a study of cytotoxic CD8 clonotypes in ibrutinib-treated CLL. Profiled with immunoSEQ multiplex PCR; TCRdb holds only in-frame clones, not every one. The data hold some 200,000 clones, with 72% observed a single time. Sequenced here: PBMCs, sampled after 24 months of ibrutinib treatment. Receptors were obtained from a human donor with chronic lymphocytic leukemia. Both conserved end residues are part of each CDR3. Each record gives: CDR3 length, clone size, J gene, D gene, V gene, CDR3 protein, CDR3 DNA. A D gene is named only where the DNA matches it firmly. The size field is filled for only some rows; it gives once, few, many or a size class.

>15|.|TRBJ2-3|TRBD2|TRBV5-6
CASSQGLAGEDTQYF
TGTGCCAGCAGCCAAGGACTAGCGGGAGAAGATACGCAGTATTTT
>14|few|TRBJ1-5|.|TRBV7-2
CASSLTNSNQPQHF
TGTGCCAGCAGCTTAACGAATAGCAATCAGCCCCAGCATTTT
>17|.|TRBJ2-5|TRBD1|TRBV25-1
CASSVPRTGGGQETQYF
TGTGCCAGCAGTGTACCACGGACAGGGGGCGGGCAAGAGACCCAGTACTTC
>15|.|TRBJ2-4|TRBD1|TRBV6-5
CASSYRDRGIGIQYF
TGTGCCAGCAGTTACCGGGACAGGGGGATCGGCATTCAGTACTTC
>15|.|TRBJ1-2|.|TRBV18
CASSHEYGTHHGYTF
TGTGCCAGCTCACACGAATACGGGACACACCATGGCTACACCTTC
>13|few|TRBJ2-5|.|TRBV7-8
CASSLEFGETQYF
TGTGCCAGCAGCTTAGAATTTGGTGAGACCCAGTACTTC
>14|.|TRBJ2-7|TRBD1|TRBV6-1
CASNTDRGSYEQYF
TGTGCCAGCAATACGGACAGGGGCTCCTACGAGCAGTACTTC
>12|few|TRBJ2-7|TRBD1|TRBV5-6
CASRKQGYEQYF
TGTGCCAGCAGGAAACAGGGGTACGAGCAGTACTTC
>16|.|TRBJ2-7|.|TRBV5-1
CASSLASQGFTYEQYF
TGCGCCAGCAGCTTGGCATCCCAGGGATTCACCTACGAGCAGTACTTC
>14|once|TRBJ1-4|.|TRBV5-1
CASSVVGNNEKLFF
TGCGCCAGCAGCGTCGTGGGGAATAATGAAAAACTGTTTTTT
>14|.|TRBJ1-2|.|TRBV6-5
CASSSVGQNYGYTF
TGTGCCAGCAGTTCCGTGGGGCAGAACTATGGCTACACCTTC
>13|.|TRBJ2-5|.|TRBV27
CASSLGGYETQYF
TGTGCCAGCAGTTTAGGAGGGTACGAGACCCAGTACTTC
>14|.|TRBJ2-7|TRBD2|TRBV4-1
CASSPAGVPYEQYF
TGCGCCAGCAGCCCAGCGGGAGTTCCCTACGAGCAGTACTTC
>17|.|TRBJ2-7|.|TRBV12-5
CASGLRRWGESSYEQYF
TGTGCTAGTGGTCTCCGCCGGTGGGGGGAGAGCTCCTACGAGCAGTACTTC
>17|once|TRBJ1-4|.|TRBV5-5
CASSPYRTEVNDGKLFF
TGTGCCAGCAGCCCCTACCGCACGGAGGTCAATGATGGAAAACTGTTTTTT
>14|.|TRBJ2-7|TRBD2|TRBV5-5
CASSGRGRMNEQYF
TGTGCCAGCAGCGGCCGCGGGAGGATGAACGAGCAGTACTTC
>14|.|TRBJ1-4|TRBD1|TRBV2
CASSTDRANEKLFF
TGTGCCAGCAGCACGGACAGGGCTAATGAAAAACTGTTTTTT
>13|.|TRBJ2-7|.|TRBV11-2
CASSRDLSYEQYF
TGTGCCAGCAGTCGGGACCTCTCCTACGAGCAGTACTTC
>15|.|TRBJ2-5|TRBD1|TRBV19
CASSMGQGAGETQYF
TGTGCCAGTAGTATGGGTCAGGGGGCTGGGGAGACCCAGTACTTC
>13|once|TRBJ1-1|.|TRBV7-7
CASRATMNTEAFF
TGTGCTAGCAGAGCGACGATGAACACTGAAGCTTTCTTT
>13|.|TRBJ2-1|.|TRBV7-6
CASSPGTDNEQFF
TGTGCCAGCAGCCCCGGGACCGACAATGAGCAGTTCTTC